These T cell receptor beta chains were read from a single sample in a study of PD-1 blockade in mismatch repair-deficient tumors. TCRdb keeps only in-frame clones here, not all; method: immunoSEQ multiplex PCR. Counted here are roughly 32,000 clones, 80% occurring once; the ten biggest clones make up roughly 3.5%. Sequenced here: PBMCs, sampled around 6 weeks after starting pembrolizumab. Receptors originate from an adult with mismatch repair-deficient cancer. CDR3s include the opening cysteine and the closing phenylalanine or tryptophan. D genes are given only for firm matches. Size tells how often a clone was seen (once, few, many) or the class of an expanded clone, and some rows leave it out.

cdr3_nt,cdr3_aa,j_call,d_call,v_call,clone_size
TGTGCCAGTAGTTTTACTCGACAGGGCCTTAGCAATCAGCCCCAGCATTTT,CASSFTRQGLSNQPQHF,TRBJ1-5,TRBD1,TRBV19,NA
TGTGCCAGCAGTTTAAACCTAGCGGGAGTCTACAATGAGCAGTTCTTC,CASSLNLAGVYNEQFF,TRBJ2-1,TRBD2,TRBV27,NA
TGTGCCAGCAGCCCTAGCGGGAGGGGCACCGGGGAGCTGTTTTTT,CASSPSGRGTGELFF,TRBJ2-2,TRBD2,TRBV14,NA
TGTGCCAGCAGCTTAGCCGATATTAGCGGCTCTAGCACAGATACGCAGTATTTT,CASSLADISGSSTDTQYF,TRBJ2-3,NA,TRBV7-9,NA
TGTGCCAGCATTGGCAGCGACAATCAGCCCCAGCATTTT,CASIGSDNQPQHF,TRBJ1-5,NA,TRBV28,NA
TGTGCCAGCAGGATGATGGGGGGGGTGGGCGAGCAGTACTTC,CASRMMGGVGEQYF,TRBJ2-7,TRBD2,TRBV7-8,NA
TGTGCCAGCAGTCTGAGATCAGGGTACACTGAAGCTTTCTTT,CASSLRSGYTEAFF,TRBJ1-1,NA,TRBV2,NA
TGTGCCAGCAGCCGTCGCGGACGGGGGAAAGATGAAAAACTGTTTTTT,CASSRRGRGKDEKLFF,TRBJ1-4,NA,TRBV7-9,NA
TGTGCCAGCAGCGTAAGGGGTCTAGCGGGATTCTACAATGAGCAGTTCTTC,CASSVRGLAGFYNEQFF,TRBJ2-1,TRBD2,TRBV9,NA
TGTGCCAGCAGTTACAGAGCAACTAATGAAAAACTGTTTTTT,CASSYRATNEKLFF,TRBJ1-4,NA,TRBV6-6,NA
TGTGCCAGCAGCTGGACAGGGCAGGGCGAAAAACTGTTTTTT,CASSWTGQGEKLFF,TRBJ1-4,TRBD1,TRBV7-6,NA
TGTGCCAGCAAGATAGGGGGCCGTTTTCCTTACGAGCAGTACTTC,CASKIGGRFPYEQYF,TRBJ2-7,TRBD1,TRBV2,once
TGTGCCAGCTCAAGCTCACAGTCTAACTATGGCTACACCTTC,CASSSSQSNYGYTF,TRBJ1-2,NA,TRBV18,once
TGTGCCAGCAGTGACCCCCTGTGGACAGCTAACACTGAAGCTTTCTTT,CASSDPLWTANTEAFF,TRBJ1-1,NA,TRBV2,NA
TGTGCCAGCAGCCCCCGACTAGCGGGTGGGATTATTGAAGAGACCCAGTACTTC,CASSPRLAGGIIEETQYF,TRBJ2-5,TRBD2,TRBV7-9,NA
TGCGCCAGCAGCTTGGGGCAGAACTATGGCTACACCTTC,CASSLGQNYGYTF,TRBJ1-2,NA,TRBV5-1,NA
TGTGCCAGCAGCAAATTTATGTCTGGGACTAGCGGGAGATCGAACACCGGGGAGCTGTTTTTT,CASSKFMSGTSGRSNTGELFF,TRBJ2-2,NA,TRBV21-1,NA
TGCGCCAGCAGCTTGGCCTCTAGCGGACTGAACACCGGGGAGCTGTTTTTT,CASSLASSGLNTGELFF,TRBJ2-2,TRBD2,TRBV5-1,NA
TGTGCCAGCAGCCATATAGCGGGAGGGGTGGGTGAGCAGTTCTTC,CASSHIAGGVGEQFF,TRBJ2-1,TRBD2,TRBV4-2,NA
TGTGCCAGCAGCGTAAGCGGGGTCTCCTACGAGCAGTACTTC,CASSVSGVSYEQYF,TRBJ2-7,TRBD2,TRBV9,few
TGTGCCAGCACCCCGGACAGGGGAGGCAATCAGCCCCAGCATTTT,CASTPDRGGNQPQHF,TRBJ1-5,TRBD1,TRBV27,NA
TGTGCCAGCAGCAAACTAACAGGGGGCGCGGGCGGGGAGCTGTTTTTT,CASSKLTGGAGGELFF,TRBJ2-2,TRBD1,TRBV7-3,NA
TGTGCCAGCAGTTACATTGGGGGGTCCAATCAGCCCCAGCATTTT,CASSYIGGSNQPQHF,TRBJ1-5,NA,TRBV6-6,NA
TGTGCCAGCAGCTTGAAGGGGAATAATTCACCCCTCCACTTT,CASSLKGNNSPLHF,TRBJ1-6,NA,TRBV5-4,once
TGTGCCAGCAGCCCCAATCTAGCGGGAGGACACGAGCAGTACTTC,CASSPNLAGGHEQYF,TRBJ2-7,TRBD2,TRBV7-3,NA
TGTGCCAGCAGCGACCAAAGGACTCGCGGAGATACGCAGTATTTT,CASSDQRTRGDTQYF,TRBJ2-3,NA,TRBV21-1,NA
TGTGCCAGCATCGTACAGGGTGGGGGAAACACCATATATTTT,CASIVQGGGNTIYF,TRBJ1-3,NA,TRBV6-1,NA
TGTGCCAGCAGCTTAAGCGGGAGGGATACGCAGTATTTT,CASSLSGRDTQYF,TRBJ2-3,TRBD2,TRBV5-6,NA
TGTGCCACCTCACAGGGGGCGGACAACGAGCAGTACTTC,CATSQGADNEQYF,TRBJ2-7,TRBD1,TRBV19,NA
TGTGCCAGCAAGGGACTAGCGGGAAGGACCGGGGAGCTGTTTTTT,CASKGLAGRTGELFF,TRBJ2-2,TRBD2,TRBV6-1,NA
TGCGCCAGCAGCCCATCCACAGCTCCCCACTACGAGCAGTACTTC,CASSPSTAPHYEQYF,TRBJ2-7,NA,TRBV4-1,NA
TGTGCCAGCAGCTTTCTGGACAGGGGGCTTAATGAGCAGTTCTTC,CASSFLDRGLNEQFF,TRBJ2-1,TRBD1,TRBV7-2,NA
TGTGCCAGCAGTTCAAACCCAACGTCGGGGGGAGGCGGCACTGAAGCTTTCTTT,CASSSNPTSGGGGTEAFF,TRBJ1-1,NA,TRBV28,NA
TGTGCCAGCATGGTATCGGGGGGCATAACTAACTATGGCTACACCTTC,CASMVSGGITNYGYTF,TRBJ1-2,NA,TRBV28,NA
TGTGCCAGTAGTATTCCCAGGGTTCTAGTAAATAGGCCCCAGCATTTT,CASSIPRVLVNRPQHF,TRBJ1-5,NA,TRBV19,NA